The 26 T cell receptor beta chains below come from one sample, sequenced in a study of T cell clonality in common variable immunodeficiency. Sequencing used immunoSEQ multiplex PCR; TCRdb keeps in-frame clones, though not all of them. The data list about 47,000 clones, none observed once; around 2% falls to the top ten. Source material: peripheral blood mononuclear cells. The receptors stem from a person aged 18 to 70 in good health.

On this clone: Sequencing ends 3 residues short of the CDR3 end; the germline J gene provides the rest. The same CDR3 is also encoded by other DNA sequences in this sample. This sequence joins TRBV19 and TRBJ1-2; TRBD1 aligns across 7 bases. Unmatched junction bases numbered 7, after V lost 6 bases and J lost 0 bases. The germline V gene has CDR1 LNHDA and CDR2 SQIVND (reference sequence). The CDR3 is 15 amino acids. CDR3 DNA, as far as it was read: TGTGCCAGTAGCCCGACAGGGTTATCTAACTATGGC. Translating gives CASSPTGLSNYG. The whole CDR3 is CASSPTGLSNYGYTF.

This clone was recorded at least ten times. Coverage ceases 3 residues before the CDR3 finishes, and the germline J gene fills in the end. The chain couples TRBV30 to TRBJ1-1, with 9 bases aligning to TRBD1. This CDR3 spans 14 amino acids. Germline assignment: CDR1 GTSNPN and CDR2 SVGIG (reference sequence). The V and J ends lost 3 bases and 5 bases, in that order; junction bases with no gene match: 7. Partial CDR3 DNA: TGTGCCTGGAGAAGACAGGGGGTGTTAACTGAA. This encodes CAWRRQGVLTE. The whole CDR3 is CAWRRQGVLTEAFF.

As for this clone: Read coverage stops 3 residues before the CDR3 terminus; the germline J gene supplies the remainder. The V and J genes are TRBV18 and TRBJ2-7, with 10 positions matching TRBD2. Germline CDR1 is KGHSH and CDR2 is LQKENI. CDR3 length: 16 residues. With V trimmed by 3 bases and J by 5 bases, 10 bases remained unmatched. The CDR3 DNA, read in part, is TGTGCCAGCTCACCTCTCGAGCGGGGGGGCTTCAACGAG. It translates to CASSPLERGGFNE. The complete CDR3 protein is CASSPLERGGFNEQYF.

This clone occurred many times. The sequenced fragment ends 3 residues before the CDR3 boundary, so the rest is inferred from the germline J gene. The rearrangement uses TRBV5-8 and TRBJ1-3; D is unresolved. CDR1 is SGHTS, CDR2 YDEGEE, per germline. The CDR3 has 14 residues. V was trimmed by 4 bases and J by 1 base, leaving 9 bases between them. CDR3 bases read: TGTGCCAGCAGCCCCAGAACATCTGGAAACACC. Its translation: CASSPRTSGNT. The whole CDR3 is CASSPRTSGNTIYF.

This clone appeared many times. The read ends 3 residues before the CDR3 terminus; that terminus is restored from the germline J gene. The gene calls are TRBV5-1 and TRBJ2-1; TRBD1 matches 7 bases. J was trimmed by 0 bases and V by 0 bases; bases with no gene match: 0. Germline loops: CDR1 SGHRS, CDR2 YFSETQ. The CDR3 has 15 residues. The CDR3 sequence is CASSLGQGSYNEQFF. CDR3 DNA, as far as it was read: TGCGCCAGCAGCTTGGGACAGGGCTCCTACAATGAG. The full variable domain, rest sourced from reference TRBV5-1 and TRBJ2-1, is KAGVTQTPRYLIKTRGQQVTLSCSPISGHRSVSWYQQTPGQGLQFLFEYFSETQRNKGNFPGRFSGRQFSNSRSEMNVSTLELGDSALYLCASSLGQGSYNEQFFGPGTRLTVL.

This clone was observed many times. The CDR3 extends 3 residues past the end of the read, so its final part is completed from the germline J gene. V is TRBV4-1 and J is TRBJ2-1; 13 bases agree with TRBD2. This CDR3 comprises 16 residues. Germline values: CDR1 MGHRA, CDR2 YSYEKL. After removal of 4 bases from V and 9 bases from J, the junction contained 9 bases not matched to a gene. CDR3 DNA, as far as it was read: TGCGCCAGCAGCCCGATAACTAGCGGGGGGGCCCTTGAG. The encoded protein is CASSPITSGGALE. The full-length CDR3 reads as CASSPITSGGALEQFF.

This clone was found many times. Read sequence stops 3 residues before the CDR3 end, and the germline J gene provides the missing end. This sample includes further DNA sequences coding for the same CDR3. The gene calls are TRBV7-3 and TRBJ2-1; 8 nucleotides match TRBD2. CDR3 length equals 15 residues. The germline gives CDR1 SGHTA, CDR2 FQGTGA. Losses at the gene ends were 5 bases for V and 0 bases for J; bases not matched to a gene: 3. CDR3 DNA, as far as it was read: TGTGCCAGCAGCCTTAGCGGGGCCTCCTACAATGAG. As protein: CASSLSGASYNE. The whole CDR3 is CASSLSGASYNEQFF.

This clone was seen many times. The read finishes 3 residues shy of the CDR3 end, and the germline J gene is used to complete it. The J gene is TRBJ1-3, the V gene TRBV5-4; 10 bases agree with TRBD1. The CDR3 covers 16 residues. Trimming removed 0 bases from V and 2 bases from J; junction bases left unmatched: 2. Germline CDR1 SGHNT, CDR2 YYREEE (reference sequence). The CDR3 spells CASSLGDRGAGNTIYF. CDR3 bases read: TGTGCCAGCAGCTTGGGGGACAGGGGAGCTGGAAACACC.

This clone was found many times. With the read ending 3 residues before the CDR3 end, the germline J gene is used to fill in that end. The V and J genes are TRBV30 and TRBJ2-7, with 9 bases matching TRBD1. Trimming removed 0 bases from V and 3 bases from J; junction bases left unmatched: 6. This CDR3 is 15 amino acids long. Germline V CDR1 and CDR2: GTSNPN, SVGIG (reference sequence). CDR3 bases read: TGTGCCTGGAGTGTACTGGACAGGGGCAGCTACGAG. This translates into CAWSVLDRGSYE. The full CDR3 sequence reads CAWSVLDRGSYEQYF.

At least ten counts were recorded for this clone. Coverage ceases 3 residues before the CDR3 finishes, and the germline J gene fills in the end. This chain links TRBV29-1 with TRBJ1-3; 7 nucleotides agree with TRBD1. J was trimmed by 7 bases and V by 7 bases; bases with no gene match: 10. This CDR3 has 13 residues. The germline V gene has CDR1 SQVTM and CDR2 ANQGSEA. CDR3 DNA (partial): TGCAGCGCTGAGGGACAGCCGACGAACACC. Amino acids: CSAEGQPTNT. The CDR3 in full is CSAEGQPTNTIYF.

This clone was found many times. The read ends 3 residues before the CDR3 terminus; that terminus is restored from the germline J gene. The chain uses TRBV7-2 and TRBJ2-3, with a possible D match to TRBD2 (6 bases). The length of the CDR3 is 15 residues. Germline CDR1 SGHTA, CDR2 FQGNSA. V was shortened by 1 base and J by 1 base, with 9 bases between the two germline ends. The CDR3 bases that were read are TGTGCCAGCAGCTTAGGTGGACTACGCACAGATACG. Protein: CASSLGGLRTDT. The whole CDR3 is CASSLGGLRTDTQYF.

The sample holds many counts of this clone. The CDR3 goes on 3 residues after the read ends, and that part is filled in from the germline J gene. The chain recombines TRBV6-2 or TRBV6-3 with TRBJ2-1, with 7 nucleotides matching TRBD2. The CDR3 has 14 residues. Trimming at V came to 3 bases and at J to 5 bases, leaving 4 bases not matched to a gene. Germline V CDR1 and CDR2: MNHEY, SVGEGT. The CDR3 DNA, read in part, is TGTGCCAGCAGTTATCTAGCGGTGAACAATGAG. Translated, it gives CASSYLAVNNE. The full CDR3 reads CASSYLAVNNEQFF.

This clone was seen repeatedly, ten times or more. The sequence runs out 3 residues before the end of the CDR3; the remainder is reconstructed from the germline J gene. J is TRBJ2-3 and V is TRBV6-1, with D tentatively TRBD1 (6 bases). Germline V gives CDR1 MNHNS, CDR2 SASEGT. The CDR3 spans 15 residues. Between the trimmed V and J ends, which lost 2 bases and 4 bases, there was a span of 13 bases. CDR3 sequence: CASSEWTAAPDTQYF. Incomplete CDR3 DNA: TGTGCCAGCAGTGAATGGACAGCCGCCCCAGATACG.

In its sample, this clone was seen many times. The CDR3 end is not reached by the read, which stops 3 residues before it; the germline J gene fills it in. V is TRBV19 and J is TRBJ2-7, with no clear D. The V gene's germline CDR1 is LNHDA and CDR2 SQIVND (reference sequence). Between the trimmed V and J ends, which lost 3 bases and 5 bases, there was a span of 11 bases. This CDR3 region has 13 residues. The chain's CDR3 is CASSMVTYDEQYF. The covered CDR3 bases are TGTGCCAGTAGTATGGTCACTTATGACGAG.

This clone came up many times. This CDR3 reads CASSPQRLNTGELFF. The sequenced part of the CDR3 DNA is TGTGCCAGCAGCCCCCAGCGGTTGAACACCGGGGAG. This rearrangement joins TRBV7-8 to TRBJ2-2; possibly TRBD2 for D (5 bases). The read gets to within 3 residues of the CDR3 end, and the germline J gene fills in the rest. CDR1 is SGHVS, CDR2 FQNEAQ, per germline. V lost 5 bases, J lost 1 base, and 11 bases lay in between. The CDR3 contains 15 residues.

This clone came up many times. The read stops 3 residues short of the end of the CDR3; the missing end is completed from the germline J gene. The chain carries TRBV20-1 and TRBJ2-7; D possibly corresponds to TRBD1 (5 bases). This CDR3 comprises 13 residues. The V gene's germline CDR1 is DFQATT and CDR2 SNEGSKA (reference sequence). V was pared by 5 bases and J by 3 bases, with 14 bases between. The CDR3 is CSAPDSMVYEQYF. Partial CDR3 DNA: TGCAGTGCTCCTGACAGTATGGTCTACGAG.

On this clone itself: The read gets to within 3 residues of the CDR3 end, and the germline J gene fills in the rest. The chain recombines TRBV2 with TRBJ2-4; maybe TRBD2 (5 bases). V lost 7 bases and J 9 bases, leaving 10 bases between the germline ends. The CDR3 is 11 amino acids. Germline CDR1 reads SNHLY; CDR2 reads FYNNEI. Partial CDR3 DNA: TGTGCCAGCACCCGCGGGCCCATT. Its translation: CASTRGPI. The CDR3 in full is CASTRGPIQYF. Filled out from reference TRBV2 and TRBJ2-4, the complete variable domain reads EPEVTQTPSHQVTQMGQEVILRCVPISNHLYFYWYRQILGQKVEFLVSFYNNEISEKSEIFDDQFSVERPDGSNFTLKIRSTKLEDSAMYFCASTRGPIQYFGAGTRLSVL.

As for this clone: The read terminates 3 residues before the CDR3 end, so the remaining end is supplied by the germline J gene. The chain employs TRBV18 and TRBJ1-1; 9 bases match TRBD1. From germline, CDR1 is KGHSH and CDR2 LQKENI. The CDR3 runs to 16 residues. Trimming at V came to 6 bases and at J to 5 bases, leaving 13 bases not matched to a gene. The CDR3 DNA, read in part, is TGTGCCAGCTCGGATGGGACAGGGCGTCTCCAAACTGAA. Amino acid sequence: CASSDGTGRLQTE. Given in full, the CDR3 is CASSDGTGRLQTEAFF. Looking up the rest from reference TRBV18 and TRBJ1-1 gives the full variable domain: NAGVMQNPRHLVRRRGQEARLRCSPMKGHSHVYWYRQLPEEGLKFMVYLQKENIIDESGMPKERFSAEFPKEGPSILRIQQVVRGDSAAYFCASSDGTGRLQTEAFFGQGTRLTVV.

This CDR3 reads CASSEQGVGYEQYF. Incomplete CDR3 DNA: TGTGCCAGCAGTGAACAGGGGGTAGGCTACGAG. The gene calls are TRBV2 and TRBJ2-7; 7 bases are a match to TRBD1. Sequencing ends 3 residues short of the CDR3 end; the germline J gene provides the rest. Per germline, CDR1 SNHLY and CDR2 FYNNEI. The junction had 4 bases not matched to a gene; V was cut back by 2 bases and J by 3 bases. CDR3 length: 14 residues.

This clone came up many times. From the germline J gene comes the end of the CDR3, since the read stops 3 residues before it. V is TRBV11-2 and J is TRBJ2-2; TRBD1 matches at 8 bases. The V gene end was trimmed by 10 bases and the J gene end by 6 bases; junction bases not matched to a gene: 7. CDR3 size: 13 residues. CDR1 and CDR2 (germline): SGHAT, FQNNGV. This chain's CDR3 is CATGQGRPGELFF. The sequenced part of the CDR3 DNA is TGTGCCACAGGACAGGGACGACCCGGGGAG.

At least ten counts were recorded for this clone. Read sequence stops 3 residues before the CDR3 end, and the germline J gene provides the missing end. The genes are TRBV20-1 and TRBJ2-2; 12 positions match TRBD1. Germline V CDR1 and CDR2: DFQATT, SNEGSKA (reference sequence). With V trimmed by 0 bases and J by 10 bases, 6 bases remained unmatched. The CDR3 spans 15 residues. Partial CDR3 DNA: TGCAGTGCTAGAGATCGGGACAGGGGGCGTGTGGAG. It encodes CSARDRDRGRVE. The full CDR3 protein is CSARDRDRGRVELFF.

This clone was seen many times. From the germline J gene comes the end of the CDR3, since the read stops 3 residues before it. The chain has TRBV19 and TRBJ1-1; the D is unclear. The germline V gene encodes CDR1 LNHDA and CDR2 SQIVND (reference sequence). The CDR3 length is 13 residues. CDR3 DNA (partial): TGTGCCAGTAGTATTCTGACTGCCCCCGAA. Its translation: CASSILTAPE. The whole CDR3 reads CASSILTAPEAFF.

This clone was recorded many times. The CDR3 sequence is CASSQSSSGTEAFF. Incomplete CDR3 DNA: TGCGCCAGCAGCCAGTCGTCGTCGGGCACTGAA. The chain carries TRBV4-1 and TRBJ1-1; D gene uncertain. The observed sequence ends 3 residues before the CDR3 terminus, with the missing tail filled in from the germline J gene. CDR3 length: 14 residues. V dropped 3 bases and J dropped 4 bases, with 12 bases sitting between them. Per germline, CDR1 MGHRA and CDR2 YSYEKL.

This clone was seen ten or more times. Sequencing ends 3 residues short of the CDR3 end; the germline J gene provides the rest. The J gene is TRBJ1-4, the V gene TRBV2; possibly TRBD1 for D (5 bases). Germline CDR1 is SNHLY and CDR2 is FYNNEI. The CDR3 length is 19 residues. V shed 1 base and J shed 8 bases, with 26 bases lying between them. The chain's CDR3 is CASSEGEVGRVKLWEKLFF. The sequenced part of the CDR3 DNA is TGTGCCAGCAGTGAAGGCGAAGTCGGCAGGGTTAAGCTTTGGGAAAAA.

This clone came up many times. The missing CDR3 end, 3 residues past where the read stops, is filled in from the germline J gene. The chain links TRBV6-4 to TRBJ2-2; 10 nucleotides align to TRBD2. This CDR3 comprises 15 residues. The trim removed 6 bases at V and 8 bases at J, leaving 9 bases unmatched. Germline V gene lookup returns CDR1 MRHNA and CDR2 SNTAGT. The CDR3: CASSITSGIGGELFF. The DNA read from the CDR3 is TGTGCCAGCAGCATTACTAGCGGGATCGGAGGGGAG.

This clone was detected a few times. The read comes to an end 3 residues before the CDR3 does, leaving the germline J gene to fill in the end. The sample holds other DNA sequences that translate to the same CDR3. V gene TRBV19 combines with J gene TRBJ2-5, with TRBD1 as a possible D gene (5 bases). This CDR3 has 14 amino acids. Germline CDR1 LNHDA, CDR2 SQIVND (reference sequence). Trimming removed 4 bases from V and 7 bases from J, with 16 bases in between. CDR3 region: CASSKGQPQGTQYF. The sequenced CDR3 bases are TGTGCCAGTAGTAAAGGGCAGCCTCAGGGGACC.